This T cell receptor beta chain comes out of a study of cytotoxic CD8 clonotypes in ibrutinib-treated CLL. Study background: Within the patient group, eleven to twelve were relapsed/refractory and approximately 15 treatment-naive, and about 18 were IGHV unmutated. Timing of response sample collection was a median roughly twelve months after treatment start, with a range of 6 to 36.

Regarding the study as a whole: Patients had baseline clonality above age-matched healthy donors, and this clonality moved with circulating CD8+ T-cell counts.

Per germline, CDR1 SQVTM and CDR2 ANQGSEA. This CDR3 has 12 residues. V dropped 2 bases and J dropped 8 bases, with 10 bases sitting between them. About this clone itself: Its antigen is not known.

Researchers set a sequencing depth target of 1 in 200,000 to 1 in 1 million T cells. The table came from immunoSEQ multiplex PCR; TCRdb's copy has only in-frame clones and leaves some out. The sample includes some 200,000 clones, 79% seen only once; the top ten take around 10%. V usage is TRBV29-1 and J usage is TRBJ2-4; D gene uncertain. The specimen comprised PBMCs, sampled after 12 months of ibrutinib treatment. The origin of this receptor is a human donor with chronic lymphocytic leukemia. The CDR3, as DNA: TGCAGCGTTGAAACTGGTGATGACATTCAGTACTTC. It translates to CSVETGDDIQYF.